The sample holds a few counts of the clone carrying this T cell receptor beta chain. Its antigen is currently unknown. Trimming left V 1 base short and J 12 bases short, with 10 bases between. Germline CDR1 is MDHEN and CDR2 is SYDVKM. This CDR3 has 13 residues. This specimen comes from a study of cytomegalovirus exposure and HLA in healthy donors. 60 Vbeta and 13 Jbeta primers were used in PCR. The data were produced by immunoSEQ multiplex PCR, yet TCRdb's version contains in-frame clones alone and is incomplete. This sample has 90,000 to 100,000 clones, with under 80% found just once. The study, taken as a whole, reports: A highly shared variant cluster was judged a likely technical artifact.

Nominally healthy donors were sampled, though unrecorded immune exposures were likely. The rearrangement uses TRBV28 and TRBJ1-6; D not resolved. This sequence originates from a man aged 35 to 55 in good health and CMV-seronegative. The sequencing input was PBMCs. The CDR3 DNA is TGTGCCAGCAGTTTATCGACACCGGAACCCCTCCACTTT. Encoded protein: CASSLSTPEPLHF.